These 2 T cell receptor beta chains share one sample of origin, sequenced in a study of blood T cell repertoires in COVID-19. Using immunoSEQ multiplex PCR, the repertoire was profiled, and TCRdb retains in-frame clones only, with some absent. The table has fewer than 110,000 clones, roughly 89% seen once. Material for sequencing was peripheral blood. These receptors were taken from a woman older than 75 in a cohort sampled during active COVID-19.

The chain recombines TRBV28 with TRBJ1-2, with D uncertain. The CDR3 runs 12 residues. Germline V gives CDR1 MDHEN, CDR2 SYDVKM. Trimming cost V 3 bases and J 3 bases, with 5 bases left between them. The CDR3 is CASSLQDYGYTF. CDR3 DNA: TGTGCCAGCAGTTTGCAGGACTATGGCTACACCTTC.

The J gene is TRBJ1-5, the V gene TRBV6-5, with 12 bases matching TRBD1. This CDR3 contains 16 residues. The V gene's germline CDR1 is MNHEY and CDR2 SVGAGI. Trimming at V came to 2 bases and at J to 6 bases, leaving 5 bases not matched to a gene. DNA of the CDR3: TGTGCCAGCAGTTACACCGGGACAGGGGGCTCTCAGCCCCAGCATTTT. It translates to CASSYTGTGGSQPQHF.